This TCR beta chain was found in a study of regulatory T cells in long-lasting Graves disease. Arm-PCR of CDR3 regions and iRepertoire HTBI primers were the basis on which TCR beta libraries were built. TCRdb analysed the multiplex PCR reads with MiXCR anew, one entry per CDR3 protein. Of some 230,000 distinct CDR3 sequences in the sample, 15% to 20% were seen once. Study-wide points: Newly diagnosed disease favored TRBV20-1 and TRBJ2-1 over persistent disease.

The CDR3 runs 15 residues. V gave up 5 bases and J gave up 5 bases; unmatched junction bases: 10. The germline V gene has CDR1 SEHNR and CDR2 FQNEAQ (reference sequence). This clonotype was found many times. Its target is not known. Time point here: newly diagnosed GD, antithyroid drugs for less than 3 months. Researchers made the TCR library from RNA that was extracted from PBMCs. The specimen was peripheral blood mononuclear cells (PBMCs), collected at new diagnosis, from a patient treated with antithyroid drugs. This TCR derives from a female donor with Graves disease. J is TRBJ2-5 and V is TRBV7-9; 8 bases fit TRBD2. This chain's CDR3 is CASSPKRELGETQYF. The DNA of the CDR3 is TGTGCCAGCAGCCCCAAGCGGGAGCTAGGTGAGACCCAGTACTTC.